This T cell receptor beta chain stems from a study of response to subunit inactivated influenza vaccine. General observations from the study: Each seasonal influenza vaccination recruits few new T cells, the authors suggested.

This clonotype was counted a few times. The antigen is unknown. From the RT-PCR reads, TCRdb called clonotypes with MiXCR, one entry per CDR3 protein. The table has more than 550,000 distinct CDR3 sequences, approximately 12% seen once. Germline CDR1 SQVTM, CDR2 ANQGSEA. The CDR3 is made up of 11 amino acids. Deletions cut 7 bases from V and 1 base from J, with 8 bases between. The gene calls are TRBV29-1 and TRBJ2-7; the D gene is possibly TRBD1 (5 bases). The clonotype was recovered from a man aged 50 to 60 who received an inactivated influenza vaccine. The sequencing here drew on PBMCs from blood, taken on the day of vaccination. CDR3 DNA: TGCAGCGCTGCAGGGTCCTACGAGCAGTACTTC. This sequence encodes CSAAGSYEQYF.